This TCR beta chain is drawn from a study of T-cell reconstitution after alpha-beta-depleted transplantation in children. The CDR3 spans 12 residues. Trimming removed 1 base at V and 14 bases at J, with 13 bases between. CDR1 and CDR2 from the germline V gene are SGHVS and FQNEAQ. The TCRbeta library incorporated unique molecular identifiers. MiXCR, applied by TCRdb to the PCR reads, yields one record per CDR3 protein. Of 450,000 to 600,000 distinct CDR3 sequences in the sample, 30% to 35% were seen once. The rearrangement joins TRBV7-8 to TRBJ2-3; TRBD2 might be the D (6 bases). The clonotype was recovered from a human donor who donated a stem cell graft to a child with aplastic anemia. The sequenced sample was PBMCs from the stem cell graft donor, obtained from the stem cell graft. CDR3 protein: CASSLGDSTWYF. The DNA for the CDR3 is TGTGCCAGCAGCTTAGGGGACTCCACGTGGTATTTT.